This T cell receptor (beta chain) was sequenced during a study of blood T cell repertoires in COVID-19. Overall study: Italy, Spain and the United States were the sources of the convalescent and acute COVID-19 samples. T cells, B-cell-depleted T cells, or PBMCs supplied cDNA or gDNA.

One Seattle source followed patients from active infection through their disease course. As originally analysed: Counts of nucleated cells, estimated from reference gene primer amplification, were obtained. The repertoire was sequenced with immunoSEQ multiplex PCR; TCRdb's copy has only in-frame clones and lacks some. The V and J calls and clone size are taken from that table; D and trimming were inferred from the DNA. This sample carries about 420,000 clones, over 85% of them seen once, and the ten largest clones take 0.8% to 1%. Germline-derived CDR1 and CDR2 are KGHDR and SFDVKD. With 4 bases clipped from V and 6 bases from J, the junction kept 14 bases outside the gene matches. This CDR3 has 18 residues. Only one count was recorded for this clone.

Material for sequencing was peripheral blood. The TCR was taken from a man younger than 30 with COVID-19, enrolled during active disease. The rearrangement uses TRBV24-1 and TRBJ2-1, with 10 bases aligning to TRBD2. CDR3 residues: CATSDPNGRLAGFNEQFF. The CDR3 coding sequence is TGTGCCACCAGTGACCCCAATGGCCGACTAGCGGGTTTCAATGAGCAGTTCTTC.